This T cell receptor (beta chain) originates from a study of cytomegalovirus exposure and HLA in healthy donors. Across the study: In an earlier analysis, almost 120 million unique TCR beta sequences were found from 150 million to 200 million T cells. There were more than 350 genotyped donors. Of these, roughly 84% fell in the genetic ancestry cluster associated with self-reported Caucasian donors. Overall study results and limits: Investigators reported 150 to 200 TCR beta chains as tied to cytomegalovirus. CMV serostatus was the sole immune exposure information available.

With regard to this clone: Its cognate antigen is unknown.

60 Vbeta and 13 Jbeta primers were used in PCR. Using immunoSEQ multiplex PCR, the repertoire was profiled, and TCRdb retains in-frame clones only, with some absent. The profile shows more than 140,000 clones, more than 60% of them singletons. The length of the CDR3 is 16 residues. V was clipped by 2 bases and J by 0 bases; unmatched bases: 2. Germline V gives CDR1 SGDLS, CDR2 YYNGEE. This TCR was sampled from a female donor in good health and CMV-seronegative. The specimen was PBMCs. The chain combines TRBV9 with TRBJ2-5, with 12 nucleotides matching TRBD2. The CDR3 region is CASSVLAGGYQETQYF. Here the CDR3 DNA reads TGTGCCAGCAGCGTCCTAGCGGGAGGGTACCAAGAGACCCAGTACTTC.